This TCR beta chain came from a study of T cell responses to AZD1222 COVID-19 vaccine. Study-wide context: Second-dose schedules of about 4 or about 12 weeks were combined.

CDR3 length: 15 amino acids. With V trimmed by 4 bases and J by 3 bases, 7 bases remained unmatched. The V gene's germline CDR1 is MNHNY and CDR2 SVGAGI (reference sequence). Some clones are missing from TCRdb's copy, which holds only in-frame ones; the method was immunoSEQ multiplex PCR. This table holds roughly 170,000 clones, around 90% found once. This TCR was sampled from an adult in good health. Sequenced material: peripheral blood, taken on day 0 of AZD1222 vaccination. This rearrangement joins TRBV6-6 to TRBJ1-1; 8 positions match TRBD1. CDR3 region: CASSSTGVTYTEAFF. The CDR3 coding sequence is TGTGCCAGCAGTTCGACAGGGGTTACGTACACTGAAGCTTTCTTT.